In its sample, the clone carrying this TCR beta chain was seen a few times. What it binds is not known. A much bigger clone sits one base away, suggesting this may be a read error. This record comes from a study of T-cell memory formation after mild COVID-19. Across the whole study: Among the donors, TCR clusters were largely specific to each donor.

Study findings and constraints: Whether second-wave clones peaking at day 37 were SARS-CoV-2 specific went unconfirmed.

Trimming removed 5 bases from V and 3 bases from J, with 11 bases in between. The CDR3 is made up of 13 amino acids. 5'RACE, which relied on constant-segment primers, yielded TCR alpha and TCR beta cDNA libraries carrying sample barcodes and UMIs. MiXCR, applied by TCRdb to the 5' RACE reads, yields one record per CDR3 protein. Counted here are about 430,000 distinct CDR3 sequences, 20% to 25% occurring once; the ten biggest clones make up about 8.7%. The sample comprised PBMCs or a T cell subset sorted from them (not recorded which). The sequence derives from an adult woman who had mild COVID-19 (a few samples of this study predate the infection). Cell type and time point are not known. This chain uses TRBV12-3 or TRBV12-4 with TRBJ2-7; a possible D gene is TRBD2 (6 bases). CDR3 in amino acids: CASSITDYYEQYF. Here the CDR3 DNA reads TGTGCCAGCAGTATTACGGACTACTACGAGCAGTACTTC.